These T cell receptor beta chains were read from a single sample in a study of T-cell reconstitution after alpha-beta-depleted transplantation in children. TCRdb analysed the PCR reads with MiXCR anew, one entry per CDR3 protein. The table includes about 110,000 distinct CDR3 sequences, approximately 6.6% detected once. The sequences come from PBMCs, mostly from graft donor cells, collected 360 days after TCRalphabeta/CD19-depleted stem cell transplant. The receptors derive from a male patient between 2 and 15 years old who had a stem cell transplant for acute lymphoblastic leukemia, so the T cells may come from the graft donor. The CDR3 runs from the conserved cysteine through the conserved F or W. D genes are given only for firm matches. Some rows have no size entry. The others give once, few or many, or a class for an expanded clone.

D gene: .; V gene: TRBV20-1; J gene: TRBJ1-5; clone size: many; CDR3 protein: CSAREWGSDQPQHF; CDR3 DNA: TGCAGTGCTAGAGAATGGGGCAGTGATCAGCCCCAGCATTTT
D gene: .; V gene: TRBV5-5; J gene: TRBJ2-1; clone size: many; CDR3 protein: CASSPLLGHEQFF; CDR3 DNA: TGTGCCAGCAGCCCCCTTCTAGGCCATGAGCAGTTCTTC
D gene: .; V gene: TRBV4-3; J gene: TRBJ1-2; clone size: .; CDR3 protein: CASSRRGEPIYGYTF; CDR3 DNA: TGCGCCAGCAGCCGCCGGGGGGAACCAATCTATGGCTACACCTTC
D gene: TRBD1; V gene: TRBV9; J gene: TRBJ2-7; clone size: .; CDR3 protein: CASSGQGTYEQYF; CDR3 DNA: TGTGCCAGCAGCGGACAGGGGACCTACGAGCAGTACTTC
D gene: TRBD1; V gene: TRBV9; J gene: TRBJ2-6; clone size: many; CDR3 protein: CASTPTGHLSGANVLTF; CDR3 DNA: TGTGCCAGCACACCGACAGGGCACCTCTCTGGGGCCAACGTCCTGACTTTC
D gene: .; V gene: TRBV12-3/TRBV12-4; J gene: TRBJ1-3; clone size: many; CDR3 protein: CASSLAASGNTIYF; CDR3 DNA: TGTGCCAGCAGTTTAGCAGCCTCTGGAAACACCATATATTTT
D gene: TRBD1; V gene: TRBV27; J gene: TRBJ2-1; clone size: many; CDR3 protein: CASKTGGQFF; CDR3 DNA: TGTGCCAGCAAGACAGGGGGGCAGTTCTTC
D gene: .; V gene: TRBV12-3/TRBV12-4; J gene: TRBJ2-3; clone size: many; CDR3 protein: CASSLTQGRTDTQYF; CDR3 DNA: TGTGCCAGCAGTTTAACCCAGGGTCGCACAGATACGCAGTATTTT
D gene: .; V gene: TRBV15; J gene: TRBJ2-7; clone size: many; CDR3 protein: CATRGGSSYEQYF; CDR3 DNA: TGTGCCACCAGAGGGGGAAGCTCCTACGAGCAGTACTTC
D gene: .; V gene: TRBV20-1; J gene: TRBJ1-1; clone size: few; CDR3 protein: CSARDRGGIEAFF; CDR3 DNA: TGCAGTGCTAGAGATAGGGGGGGGATTGAAGCTTTCTTT
D gene: .; V gene: TRBV27; J gene: TRBJ2-7; clone size: few; CDR3 protein: CASSFRGHSSYEQYF; CDR3 DNA: TGTGCCAGCAGTTTCAGGGGCCATAGCTCCTACGAGCAGTACTTC
D gene: TRBD1; V gene: TRBV12-3/TRBV12-4; J gene: TRBJ2-3; clone size: many; CDR3 protein: CASSSDETTGVDTQYF; CDR3 DNA: TGTGCCAGCAGTTCCGATGAGACTACAGGGGTAGATACGCAGTATTTT
D gene: TRBD2; V gene: TRBV3-1; J gene: TRBJ2-1; clone size: few; CDR3 protein: CASSHTAGGPDNEQFF; CDR3 DNA: TGTGCCAGCAGCCACACAGCGGGAGGCCCCGACAATGAGCAGTTCTTC
D gene: .; V gene: TRBV7-6; J gene: TRBJ1-5; clone size: many; CDR3 protein: CASSLKAHQPQHF; CDR3 DNA: TGTGCCAGCAGCTTAAAAGCCCATCAGCCCCAGCATTTT
D gene: .; V gene: TRBV5-1; J gene: TRBJ1-2; clone size: many; CDR3 protein: CASSLGRLGYTF; CDR3 DNA: TGCGCCAGCAGCTTGGGACGTTTAGGCTACACCTTC
D gene: TRBD1; V gene: TRBV4-3; J gene: TRBJ1-2; clone size: .; CDR3 protein: CASSLPGQSYGYTF; CDR3 DNA: TGCGCCAGCAGCCTTCCGGGACAGTCCTATGGCTACACCTTC
D gene: .; V gene: TRBV11-2; J gene: TRBJ1-1; clone size: .; CDR3 protein: CASSPRQVMNTEAFF; CDR3 DNA: TGTGCCAGCAGCCCCCGACAGGTCATGAACACTGAAGCTTTCTTT
D gene: .; V gene: TRBV6-1; J gene: TRBJ1-5; clone size: few; CDR3 protein: CASSEWFKEGNQPQHF; CDR3 DNA: TGTGCCAGCAGTGAATGGTTTAAGGAGGGCAATCAGCCCCAGCATTTT
D gene: .; V gene: TRBV11-1; J gene: TRBJ2-5; clone size: many; CDR3 protein: CASRMKGLKQGVQGETQYF; CDR3 DNA: TGTGCCAGCAGGATGAAGGGGCTCAAACAGGGCGTCCAAGGAGAGACCCAGTACTTC
D gene: .; V gene: TRBV4-1; J gene: TRBJ2-1; clone size: many; CDR3 protein: CASSQVPSKLGDNEQFF; CDR3 DNA: TGCGCCAGCAGCCAAGTCCCCTCCAAACTAGGGGACAATGAGCAGTTCTTC
D gene: TRBD1; V gene: TRBV12-3/TRBV12-4; J gene: TRBJ1-5; clone size: many; CDR3 protein: CASSSRDSYQPQHF; CDR3 DNA: TGTGCCAGCAGTAGCCGGGACAGCTATCAGCCCCAGCATTTT
D gene: .; V gene: TRBV11-2; J gene: TRBJ2-5; clone size: many; CDR3 protein: CASSLDRAIQETQYF; CDR3 DNA: TGTGCCAGCAGCTTAGATCGCGCAATCCAAGAGACCCAGTACTTC
D gene: TRBD1; V gene: TRBV10-3; J gene: TRBJ2-7; clone size: many; CDR3 protein: CAISEPMTGAYEQYF; CDR3 DNA: TGTGCCATCAGTGAGCCTATGACAGGGGCCTACGAGCAGTACTTC
D gene: .; V gene: TRBV2; J gene: TRBJ2-3; clone size: few; CDR3 protein: CASSGNPQDTQYF; CDR3 DNA: TGTGCCAGCAGTGGGAACCCACAAGATACGCAGTATTTT
D gene: .; V gene: TRBV5-1; J gene: TRBJ2-2; clone size: many; CDR3 protein: CASSLDLGSGTGELFF; CDR3 DNA: TGCGCCAGCAGCTTGGATTTGGGGAGCGGCACCGGGGAGCTGTTTTTT
D gene: TRBD2; V gene: TRBV6-5; J gene: TRBJ2-7; clone size: few; CDR3 protein: CASSYSASGSYEQYF; CDR3 DNA: TGTGCCAGCAGTTACTCGGCTAGCGGGAGTTACGAGCAGTACTTC
D gene: .; V gene: TRBV4-3; J gene: TRBJ1-4; clone size: .; CDR3 protein: CASSQDRLSGGEKLFF; CDR3 DNA: TGCGCCAGCAGCCAAGACAGACTATCGGGGGGTGAAAAACTGTTTTTT
D gene: TRBD1; V gene: TRBV7-8; J gene: TRBJ1-3; clone size: few; CDR3 protein: CASSFRTGVGNTIYF; CDR3 DNA: TGTGCCAGCAGTTTCCGGACAGGGGTTGGAAACACCATATATTTT
D gene: TRBD1; V gene: TRBV9; J gene: TRBJ2-2; clone size: many; CDR3 protein: CASSTKDRAAPPPGELFF; CDR3 DNA: TGTGCCAGCAGCACAAAGGACAGGGCGGCCCCTCCCCCCGGGGAGCTGTTTTTT
D gene: TRBD2; V gene: TRBV6-2/TRBV6-3; J gene: TRBJ2-5; clone size: few; CDR3 protein: CASSYVGLAGAQYQETQYF; CDR3 DNA: TGTGCCAGCAGTTACGTGGGACTAGCGGGGGCCCAGTACCAAGAGACCCAGTACTTC
D gene: .; V gene: TRBV25-1; J gene: TRBJ2-2; clone size: .; CDR3 protein: CASSDLGPTGELFF; CDR3 DNA: TGTGCCAGCAGTGACTTGGGGCCTACCGGGGAGCTGTTTTTT
D gene: .; V gene: TRBV7-9; J gene: TRBJ2-5; clone size: .; CDR3 protein: CASTSFGETQYF; CDR3 DNA: TGTGCCAGCACTTCTTTCGGGGAGACCCAGTACTTC
D gene: TRBD2; V gene: TRBV7-3; J gene: TRBJ2-3; clone size: many; CDR3 protein: CASSPFGLAGEADTQYF; CDR3 DNA: TGTGCCAGCAGCCCCTTCGGGCTAGCGGGAGAGGCAGATACGCAGTATTTT
D gene: .; V gene: TRBV7-2; J gene: TRBJ2-1; clone size: many; CDR3 protein: CASSLARGRIYRGQFF; CDR3 DNA: TGTGCCAGCAGCTTAGCGCGAGGAAGAATATACCGAGGGCAGTTCTTC
D gene: .; V gene: TRBV7-3; J gene: TRBJ2-3; clone size: many; CDR3 protein: CASRRADTQYF; CDR3 DNA: TGTGCCAGCAGGAGGGCAGATACGCAGTATTTT
D gene: .; V gene: TRBV2; J gene: TRBJ2-5; clone size: .; CDR3 protein: CASTGAGKETQYF; CDR3 DNA: TGTGCCAGCACCGGGGCAGGGAAAGAGACCCAGTACTTC
D gene: .; V gene: TRBV25-1; J gene: TRBJ2-2; clone size: few; CDR3 protein: CASSESGRCTGELFF; CDR3 DNA: TGTGCCAGCAGTGAATCTGGACGATGCACCGGGGAGCTGTTTTTT
D gene: TRBD1; V gene: TRBV24-1; J gene: TRBJ2-1; clone size: many; CDR3 protein: CATSDRTGVGVNEQFF; CDR3 DNA: TGTGCCACCAGTGACCGGACAGGGGTTGGGGTTAATGAGCAGTTCTTC
D gene: .; V gene: TRBV28; J gene: TRBJ2-1; clone size: few; CDR3 protein: CATKAPETRVEQFF; CDR3 DNA: TGTGCCACCAAGGCCCCGGAGACTAGAGTTGAGCAGTTCTTC
D gene: .; V gene: TRBV4-3; J gene: TRBJ1-1; clone size: .; CDR3 protein: CASSRGPVGRANTEAFF; CDR3 DNA: TGCGCCAGCAGCCGCGGCCCCGTGGGACGGGCGAACACTGAAGCTTTCTTT
D gene: .; V gene: TRBV25-1; J gene: TRBJ1-2; clone size: .; CDR3 protein: CASSVGGFRDGYTF; CDR3 DNA: TGTGCCAGCAGTGTTGGGGGTTTTCGAGATGGCTACACCTTC
D gene: .; V gene: TRBV20-1; J gene: TRBJ1-5; clone size: .; CDR3 protein: CSAGGQGTNQPQHF; CDR3 DNA: TGCAGTGCTGGGGGGCAGGGGACGAATCAGCCCCAGCATTTT
D gene: .; V gene: TRBV6-2/TRBV6-3; J gene: TRBJ2-3; clone size: many; CDR3 protein: CASSPITDTQYF; CDR3 DNA: TGTGCCAGCAGTCCCATCACAGATACGCAGTATTTT
D gene: TRBD2; V gene: TRBV20-1; J gene: TRBJ2-7; clone size: many; CDR3 protein: CSARDRTSGRGEQYF; CDR3 DNA: TGCAGTGCTAGAGATCGAACAAGCGGGAGGGGAGAGCAGTACTTC
D gene: .; V gene: TRBV5-1; J gene: TRBJ2-5; clone size: many; CDR3 protein: CASSLFARDTLRETQYF; CDR3 DNA: TGCGCCAGCAGCCTCTTCGCCAGGGACACCTTAAGGGAGACCCAGTACTTC
D gene: .; V gene: TRBV3-1; J gene: TRBJ2-1; clone size: few; CDR3 protein: CTSSPLGAFLSSYNEQFF; CDR3 DNA: TGTACCAGCAGCCCCTTAGGGGCATTTTTAAGCTCCTACAATGAGCAGTTCTTC
D gene: TRBD1; V gene: TRBV28; J gene: TRBJ2-7; clone size: .; CDR3 protein: CASTLTPGQASYEQYF; CDR3 DNA: TGTGCCAGCACCCTAACCCCGGGACAGGCCTCCTACGAGCAGTACTTC
D gene: TRBD2; V gene: TRBV11-2; J gene: TRBJ2-7; clone size: .; CDR3 protein: CASSLAGGPLREQYF; CDR3 DNA: TGTGCCAGCAGCTTAGCGGGAGGGCCGTTACGGGAGCAGTACTTC